These 19 T cell receptor beta chains came from one sample sequenced in a study of blood T cell repertoires in COVID-19. Measured with immunoSEQ multiplex PCR; TCRdb has only the in-frame clones, and not every one. This sample carries some 270,000 clones, approximately 85% of them seen once, and the ten largest clones take about 10%. The sequencing input was peripheral blood. These receptors were collected from a woman in her 70s with acute or convalescent COVID-19.

The chain couples TRBV11-3 to TRBJ2-2; TRBD1 agrees at 10 bases. The junction had 2 bases not matched to a gene; V was cut back by 5 bases and J by 5 bases. CDR1 and CDR2 (germline): SGHNT, YENEEA. The CDR3 sequence is 14 residues long. The CDR3, as DNA: TGTGCCAGCAGCGGGGGACAGGGGACCGGGGAGCTGTTTTTT. Translation: CASSGGQGTGELFF.

This chain joins TRBV10-3 and TRBJ1-2; perhaps TRBD1 as D (5 bases). The V gene lost 2 bases and the J gene lost 7 bases, with 11 bases spanning the gap. Germline V lookup: CDR1 ENHRY, CDR2 SYGVKD. This CDR3 contains 13 residues. DNA for the CDR3: TGTGCCATCAGTGAGGACAGTTCGGTTGGCTACACCTTC. Translation gives CAISEDSSVGYTF.

Note on this clone: The same CDR3 can be traced to other DNA sequences in this sample. This chain uses TRBV2 with TRBJ1-2; TRBD1 might be the D (5 bases). The V gene's germline CDR1 is SNHLY and CDR2 FYNNEI. V was pared by 5 bases and J by 2 bases, with 9 bases between. The CDR3 has 13 amino acids. The CDR3 sequence is CASSPDRNYGYTF. The CDR3 nucleotides are TGTGCCAGCAGTCCTGACAGAAACTATGGCTACACCTTC.

In its sample, this clone was seen once. This sequence joins TRBV5-1 and TRBJ2-1; TRBD2 matches 10 bases. The trim removed 0 bases at V and 12 bases at J, leaving 12 bases unmatched. This CDR3 spans 16 amino acids. Germline-derived CDR1 and CDR2 are SGHRS and YFSETQ. Written as DNA, the CDR3 is TGCGCCAGCAGCTTGGCCGGGGGACTAGCGCCCTCGGGGCAGTTCTTC. It specifies CASSLAGGLAPSGQFF.

In DNA, the CDR3 is TGCGCCAGCAGCCTCGACCCGGGACAGGGCGGGCAGCCCCAGCATTTT. Translated: CASSLDPGQGGQPQHF. The rearrangement links TRBV5-1 to TRBJ1-5; TRBD1 aligns across 9 bases. Germline assignment: CDR1 SGHRS and CDR2 YFSETQ. Germline trimming cut 4 bases from V and 7 bases from J; bases unmatched to any gene: 12. The CDR3 length is 16 residues.

This chain joins TRBV3-1 (or the pseudogene TRBV3-2) and TRBJ2-3, with no clear D. The CDR3 extends over 15 amino acids. V lost 1 base and J lost 1, with 9 bases in between. Per germline, CDR1 LGHDT and CDR2 YNNKEL (reference sequence). The CDR3 reads CASSQGQARTDTQYF. DNA of the CDR3: TGTGCCAGCAGCCAAGGCCAGGCCCGCACAGATACGCAGTATTTT.

This clone was detected only once. J is TRBJ2-2 and V is TRBV11-3, with 7 positions matching TRBD2. There are 15 residues in the CDR3. Germline CDR1 and CDR2: SGHNT and YENEEA. Unmatched junction bases numbered 6, after V lost 1 base and J lost 7 bases. The chain's CDR3 is CASSLAPSGIGELFF. CDR3 sequence (DNA): TGTGCCAGCAGCTTAGCTCCTAGCGGTATCGGGGAGCTGTTTTTT. Filled out from reference TRBV11-3 and TRBJ2-2, the complete variable domain reads EAGVVQSPRYKIIEKKQPVAFWCNPISGHNTLYWYLQNLGQGPELLIRYENEEAVDDSQLPKDRFSAERLKGVDSTLKIQPAELGDSAVYLCASSLAPSGIGELFFGEGSRLTVL.

The V call is TRBV5-6, the J call TRBJ1-1, with 7 bases lining up with TRBD1. CDR3 length: 16 residues. The germline V gene encodes CDR1 SGHDT and CDR2 YYEEEE. V lost 0 bases to trimming and J lost 2 bases; unmatched junction nucleotides: 7. The CDR3 here is CASSLDPGTDNTEAFF. CDR3 nucleotides: TGTGCCAGCAGCTTGGACCCCGGGACAGACAACACTGAAGCTTTCTTT.

V gene TRBV7-3 combines with J gene TRBJ1-1; no definite D call. V lost 2 bases and J 11 bases, leaving 15 bases between the germline ends. Germline CDR1 reads SGHTA; CDR2 reads FQGTGA. The length of the CDR3 is 13 residues. The CDR3 loop reads CASSLGSLELAFF. CDR3 DNA sequence: TGTGCCAGCAGCTTAGGTTCCCTAGAATTGGCTTTCTTT. Complete variable domain (other parts from reference TRBV7-3 and TRBJ1-1): GAGVSQTPSNKVTEKGKYVELRCDPISGHTALYWYRQSLGQGPEFLIYFQGTGAADDSGLPNDRFFAVRPEGSVSTLKIQRTERGDSAVYLCASSLGSLELAFFGQGTRLTVV.

The CDR3 is CASSPPGQGQDTQYF. CDR3 coding DNA: TGTGCCAGCTCACCACCAGGGCAGGGGCAGGATACGCAGTATTTT. This chain connects TRBV18 to TRBJ2-3; D possibly corresponds to TRBD1 (6 bases). Germline values: CDR1 KGHSH, CDR2 LQKENI. The germline V and J ends were trimmed by 0 bases and 6 bases, with 13 bases remaining between them. This CDR3 region has 15 residues.

The chain combines TRBV9 with TRBJ2-5; 9 nucleotides align to TRBD2. The CDR3 extends over 17 amino acids. Germline V lookup: CDR1 SGDLS, CDR2 YYNGEE. J lost 2 bases, V lost 0 bases, and 8 bases had no gene match. The CDR3 region is CASSVGGLAGAQETQYF. In nucleotides, the CDR3 is TGTGCCAGCAGCGTAGGAGGATTAGCGGGGGCACAAGAGACCCAGTACTTC.

This sequence joins TRBV7-3 and TRBJ2-3; maybe TRBD2 (6 bases). In germline, CDR1 is SGHTA, CDR2 FQGTGA. Trimming stripped 2 bases from V and 0 bases from J, with 18 bases between. CDR3 size: 18 residues. CDR3 sequence (DNA): TGTGCCAGCAGCTTACAGGGCGGGGCCTTTGCTAGCACAGATACGCAGTATTTT. Translated: CASSLQGGAFASTDTQYF.

In DNA form, the CDR3 reads TGTGCCATCAGTAAGACCGGGACAGCTTCCGAGCAGTACTTC. Protein: CAISKTGTASEQYF. This sequence joins TRBV10-3 and TRBJ2-7; TRBD1 matches at 7 bases. With 5 bases clipped from V and 6 bases from J, the junction kept 10 bases outside the gene matches. The CDR3 is 14 amino acids. Germline lookup yields CDR1 ENHRY and CDR2 SYGVKD.

The chain has TRBV2 and TRBJ2-5; 9 positions agree with TRBD2. CDR3 length: 17 residues. J was trimmed by 2 bases and V by 1 base; bases with no gene match: 8. The germline gives CDR1 SNHLY, CDR2 FYNNEI. The CDR3 here is CASSEGEAGGIQETQYF. In nucleotides, the CDR3 is TGTGCCAGCAGTGAAGGAGAGGCGGGGGGGATTCAAGAGACCCAGTACTTC.

The chain combines TRBV29-1 with TRBJ1-2; 12 bases line up with TRBD1. CDR1 and CDR2 (germline): SQVTM, ANQGSEA. This CDR3 has 14 residues. V lost 6 bases to trimming and J lost 2 bases; unmatched junction nucleotides: 4. CDR3 protein: CSVGTGGANYGYTF. The DNA of the CDR3 is TGCAGCGTGGGGACAGGGGGCGCGAACTATGGCTACACCTTC. The full variable domain, in which reference TRBV29-1 and TRBJ1-2 provide the parts outside the CDR3, is SAVISQKPSRDICQRGTSLTIQCQVDSQVTMMFWYRQQPGQSLTLIATANQGSEATYESGFVIDKFPISRPNLTFSTLTVSNMSPEDSSIYLCSVGTGGANYGYTFGSGTRLTVV.

The V call is TRBV3-1 (or the pseudogene TRBV3-2), the J call TRBJ2-1; D perhaps matches TRBD2 (7 bases). The CDR3 has 16 amino acids. CDR1 and CDR2 (germline): LGHDT, YNNKEL (reference sequence). V shed 0 bases and J shed 10 bases, with 19 bases lying between them. The DNA for the CDR3 is TGTGCCAGCAGCCAAGAGTGGACTAGAGGGGGGGACGAGCAGTTCTTC. This encodes CASSQEWTRGGDEQFF.

V and J are TRBV4-1 and TRBJ2-7; 7 positions agree with TRBD1. The CDR3 length is 15 residues. Losses at the gene ends were 1 base for V and 2 bases for J; bases not matched to a gene: 5. Per the germline V gene, CDR1 is MGHRA and CDR2 is YSYEKL. The CDR3 coding sequence is TGCGCCAGCAGCCAAGTGGGGCAGGGGGCCTACGAGCAGTACTTC. Residues: CASSQVGQGAYEQYF.

The chain is built from TRBV12-3 or TRBV12-4 and TRBJ1-5, with D hard to call. Trimming removed 6 bases from V and 16 bases from J, with 16 bases in between. This CDR3 has 11 amino acids. The CDR3 bases are TGTGCCAGCAGCCTCGGGGTTTTAGTCCATTTT. As protein: CASSLGVLVHF.

The rearrangement links TRBV24-1 to TRBJ2-5, with D tentatively TRBD1 (5 bases). The germline gives CDR1 KGHDR, CDR2 SFDVKD. The CDR3 extends over 14 amino acids. Between the trimmed V and J ends, which lost 2 bases and 4 bases, there was a span of 10 bases. CDR3 DNA: TGTGCCACCAGTGATTCATGGGGCGGAGAGACCCAGTACTTC. Its translation: CATSDSWGGETQYF.